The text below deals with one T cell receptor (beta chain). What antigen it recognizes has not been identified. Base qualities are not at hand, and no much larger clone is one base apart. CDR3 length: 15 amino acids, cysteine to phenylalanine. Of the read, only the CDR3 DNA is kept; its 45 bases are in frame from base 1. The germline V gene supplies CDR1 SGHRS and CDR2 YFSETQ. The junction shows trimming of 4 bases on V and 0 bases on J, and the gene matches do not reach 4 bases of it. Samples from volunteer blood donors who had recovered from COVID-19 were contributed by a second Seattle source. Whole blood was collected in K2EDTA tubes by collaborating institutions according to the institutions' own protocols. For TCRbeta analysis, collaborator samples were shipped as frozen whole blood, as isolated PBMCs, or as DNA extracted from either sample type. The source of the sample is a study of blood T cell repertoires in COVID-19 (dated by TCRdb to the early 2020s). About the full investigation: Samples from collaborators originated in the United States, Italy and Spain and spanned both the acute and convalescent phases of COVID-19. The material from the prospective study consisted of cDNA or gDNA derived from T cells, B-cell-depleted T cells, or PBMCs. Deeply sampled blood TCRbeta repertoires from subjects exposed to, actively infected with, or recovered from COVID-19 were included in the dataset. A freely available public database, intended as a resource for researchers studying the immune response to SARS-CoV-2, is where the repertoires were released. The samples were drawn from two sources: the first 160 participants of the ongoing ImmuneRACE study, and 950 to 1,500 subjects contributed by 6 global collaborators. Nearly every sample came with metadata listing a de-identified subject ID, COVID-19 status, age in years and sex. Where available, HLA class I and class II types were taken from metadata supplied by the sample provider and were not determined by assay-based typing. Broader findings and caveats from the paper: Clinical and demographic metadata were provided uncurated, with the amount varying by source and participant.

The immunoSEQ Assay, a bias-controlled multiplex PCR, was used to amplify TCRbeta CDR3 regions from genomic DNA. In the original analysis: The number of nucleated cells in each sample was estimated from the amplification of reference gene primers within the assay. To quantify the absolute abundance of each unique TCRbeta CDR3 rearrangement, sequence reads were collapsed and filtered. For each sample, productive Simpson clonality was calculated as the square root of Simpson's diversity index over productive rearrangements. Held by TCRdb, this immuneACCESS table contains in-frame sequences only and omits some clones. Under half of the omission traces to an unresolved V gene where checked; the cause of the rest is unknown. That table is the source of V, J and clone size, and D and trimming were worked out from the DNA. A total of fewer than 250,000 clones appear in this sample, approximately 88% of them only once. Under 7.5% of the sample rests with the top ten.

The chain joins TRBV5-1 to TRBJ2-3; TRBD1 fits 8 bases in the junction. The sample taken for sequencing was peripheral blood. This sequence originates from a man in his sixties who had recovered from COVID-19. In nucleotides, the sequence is TGCGCCAGCAGCCAGGGACAGGTTAGCACAGATACGCAGTATTTT. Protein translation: CASSQGQVSTDTQYF.